The table lists the clone carrying this TCR beta chain with a few counts. Its antigen is not known. TCRdb passed the 5' RACE reads through MiXCR, listing each CDR3 protein once. In the table there are about 150,000 distinct CDR3 sequences, 5.5% to 8% of which are singletons. V was clipped by 3 bases and J by 3 bases; unmatched bases: 8. This CDR3 comprises 16 residues. Germline V CDR1 and CDR2: SGDLS, YYNGEE. This specimen comes from a study of T cells after yellow fever vaccination. Study-wide points: Researchers report a weaker secondary response that nonetheless peaked faster, day 5 versus 15.

The sample here was CD4+ T cells sorted from PBMCs, taken on the day of the first yellow fever vaccination. The rearrangement joins TRBV9 to TRBJ2-3; 9 bases fit TRBD1. The clonotype was recovered from a man younger than 30 who received the YFV17D yellow fever vaccine. CDR3: CASSAPQGAATDTQYF. DNA for the CDR3: TGTGCCAGCAGCGCCCCACAGGGGGCGGCGACAGATACGCAGTATTTT.